The 17 T cell receptor beta chains below come from one sample, sequenced in a study of CD8 T cells in Susac syndrome. cDNA came from roughly 0.53 to 1 ug RNA primed by random hexamers. TCRdb reanalysed the immunoSEQ multiplex PCR reads using MiXCR and keeps one entry per CDR3 protein. The data hold some 150,000 distinct CDR3 sequences, with nearly 97% observed a single time. The specimen sequenced was CD8+ T cells from PBMCs. The receptors shown here come from a human donor with multiple sclerosis.

The chain employs TRBV6-5 and TRBJ2-7; D might be TRBD1 (6 bases). The germline V and J ends were trimmed by 0 bases and 6 bases, with 9 bases remaining between them. The germline V gene has CDR1 MNHEY and CDR2 SVGAGI. CDR3 length: 13 amino acids. The chain's CDR3 is CASSYSQGREQYV. In DNA form, the CDR3 reads TGTGCCAGCAGTTACTCCCAGGGGCGCGAGCAGTACGTC.

The V and J genes are TRBV12-3 or TRBV12-4 and TRBJ1-6; D not certain. CDR3 length equals 11 residues. V lost 7 bases to trimming and J lost 14 bases, with 12 bases between them. The CDR3 reads CASTAAGTLHF. The CDR3 DNA reads TGTGCCAGCACGGCGGCTGGAACCCTCCACTTT.

The chain employs TRBV2 and TRBJ2-1, with 14 bases matching TRBD2. The V gene end was trimmed by 9 bases and the J gene end by 6 bases; junction bases not matched to a gene: 4. CDR3 size: 14 residues. The germline CDR1 and CDR2 sequences are SNHLY and FYNNEI. DNA for the CDR3: TGTGCCAGAATCGGGACTAGCGGGGGCAATGAGCAGTTCTTC. Translated, it gives CARIGTSGGNEQFF.

The genes are TRBV28 and TRBJ2-7; tentatively, D is TRBD1 (5 bases). Germline-derived CDR1 and CDR2 are MDHEN and SYDVKM. The CDR3 extends over 16 amino acids. V shed 3 bases and J shed 7 bases, with 22 bases lying between them. The CDR3 protein is CASSLVGRVHGREQYV. The CDR3 DNA sequence: TGTGCCAGCAGTTTGGTGGGCAGGGTTCACGGTCGGGAGCAGTACGTC.

The sample holds a few counts of this clonotype. This chain uses TRBV15 with TRBJ2-5, with D possibly being TRBD1 or TRBD2 (5 bases each). This CDR3 contains 15 residues. The ends were cut back, 1 base at V and 2 bases at J, with 11 bases in the middle. Germline V lookup: CDR1 LNHNV, CDR2 YYDKDF (reference sequence). In DNA, the CDR3 is TGTGCCACCAGCAGAGTGGGGGTTCCTCAAGAGACCCAGTACTTC. Translation gives CATSRVGVPQETQYF.

The chain joins TRBV19 to TRBJ1-1; D remains ambiguous. Germline V gene data show CDR1 as LNHDA and CDR2 as SQIVND (reference sequence). V gave up 3 bases and J gave up 8 bases, with 16 bases separating them. The CDR3 extends over 14 amino acids. The CDR3 nucleotides read TGTGCCAGTAGTATTTCTCTTAGGAGTTTAGAAGCTTTCTTT. Amino acid sequence: CASSISLRSLEAFF.

The chain uses TRBV6-5 and TRBJ1-6, with D tentatively TRBD1 (5 bases). The germline gives CDR1 MNHEY, CDR2 SVGAGI. Trimming left V 8 bases short and J 0 bases short, with 11 bases between. The CDR3 sequence is 15 residues long. The CDR3 DNA follows: TGTGCCAGCCTACAAGACAGCTCCTATAATTCACCCCTCCACTTT. It translates to CASLQDSSYNSPLHF.

This chain uses TRBV2 with TRBJ2-7; D is unresolved. The CDR3 covers 13 residues. Trimming cost V 6 bases and J 1 base, with 10 bases left between them. Germline V CDR1 and CDR2: SNHLY, FYNNEI. Here the CDR3 DNA reads TGTGCCAGCAGGAGGACCCCGTCCTACGAGCAGTACGTC. Protein: CASRRTPSYEQYV.

The chain employs TRBV10-2 and TRBJ2-7; TRBD2 matches at 12 bases. Looked up from germline, CDR1 is WSHSY and CDR2 is SAAADI. The length of the CDR3 is 14 residues. Trimming cost V 5 bases and J 2 bases; bases outside gene matches: 1. The CDR3 nucleotides are TGCGCCAGCAGTCCTAGCGGGGGGGCCTACGAGCAGTACGTC. Translation gives CASSPSGGAYEQYV.

This chain uses TRBV7-9 with TRBJ1-2, with 8 bases identical to TRBD1. The CDR3 totals 13 residues. V was clipped by 6 bases and J by 6 bases; unmatched bases: 6. Germline lookup yields CDR1 SEHNR and CDR2 FQNEAQ (reference sequence). The CDR3 region is CASRPGTGDGYTF. The CDR3 DNA sequence: TGTGCCAGCAGACCCGGGACAGGTGATGGCTACACCTTC.

The CDR3 here is CASSEVRTEAFF. The DNA of the CDR3 is TGTGCCAGCTCAGAGGTGAGGACTGAAGCTTTCTTT. The chain uses TRBV18 and TRBJ1-1; D uncertain. Germline V lookup: CDR1 KGHSH, CDR2 LQKENI. Trimming cost V 5 bases and J 5 bases, with 9 bases left between them. CDR3 size: 12 residues. Complete variable domain (other parts from reference TRBV18 and TRBJ1-1): NAGVMQNPRHLVRRRGQEARLRCSPMKGHSHVYWYRQLPEEGLKFMVYLQKENIIDESGMPKERFSAEFPKEGPSILRIQQVVRGDSAAYFCASSEVRTEAFFGQGTRLTVV.

This clonotype was observed a single time. The rearrangement links TRBV29-1 to TRBJ1-1; D may be TRBD1 (6 bases). Germline V gene sequence: CDR1 SQVTM, CDR2 ANQGSEA. Trimming cost V 4 bases and J 5 bases, with 11 bases left between them. This CDR3 spans 12 amino acids. The CDR3 loop reads CSVAGVATEAFF. The CDR3 nucleotides read TGCAGCGTTGCAGGGGTCGCGACTGAAGCTTTCTTT.

J is TRBJ2-1 and V is TRBV14; 10 bases fit TRBD2. V lost 0 bases to trimming and J lost 4 bases; unmatched junction nucleotides: 3. CDR1 is SGHDN and CDR2 is FVKESK in the germline V gene. The CDR3 runs to 16 residues. The CDR3 DNA is TGTGCCAGCAGCCAAGATGGGACTAGCGTTTACAATGAGCAGTTCTTC. Translation gives CASSQDGTSVYNEQFF.

This chain links TRBV29-1 with TRBJ2-1, with 15 bases matching TRBD2. V shed 6 bases and J 4 bases; nucleotides not matched to a gene: 19. CDR1 and CDR2 from the germline V gene are SQVTM and ANQGSEA. The CDR3 length is 20 residues. CDR3 coding DNA: TGCAGCGTCGAACCGTGGACTAGCGGGGGGGCAGGCGGTGGGTACAATGAGCAGTTCTTC. Protein product: CSVEPWTSGGAGGGYNEQFF.

This chain joins TRBV27 and TRBJ2-5, with 9 nucleotides matching TRBD2. V lost 5 bases and J lost 9; bases outside the gene matches: 16. This CDR3 has 16 amino acids. CDR1 MNHEY and CDR2 SMNVEV come from the germline V gene (reference sequence). This CDR3 reads CASSPSLAGDTGAQYF. CDR3 bases: TGTGCCAGCAGTCCATCTTTAGCGGGGGACACAGGAGCCCAGTACTTC.

The chain combines TRBV9 with TRBJ2-7; 11 nucleotides match TRBD2. Trimming removed 5 bases from V and 7 bases from J; junction bases left unmatched: 8. Germline V gene data show CDR1 as SGDLS and CDR2 as YYNGEE. CDR3 length: 14 amino acids. CDR3 protein: CASRPTSGSPEQYF. CDR3 DNA: TGTGCCAGCAGGCCTACTAGCGGGAGCCCGGAGCAGTACTTC.

CDR3 protein: CASSQDRAAALFNEQFF. The CDR3, as DNA: TGTGCCAGCAGCCAAGATCGGGCAGCGGCCCTATTCAATGAGCAGTTCTTC. This chain connects TRBV3-1 to TRBJ2-1; maybe TRBD2 (5 bases). V dropped 0 bases and J dropped 6 bases, with 18 bases sitting between them. This CDR3 has 17 residues. Germline loops: CDR1 LGHDT, CDR2 YNNKEL (reference sequence).